This T cell receptor (beta chain) stems from a study of control samples from healthy donors and cancer patients. The method was immunoSEQ multiplex PCR; TCRdb's version includes in-frame clones alone and lacks a portion of them. The data hold approximately 100,000 clones, with about nine tenths observed a single time. V dropped 1 base and J dropped 7 bases, with 6 bases sitting between them. The CDR3 consists of 13 residues. CDR1 is SGHRS, CDR2 YFSETQ, per germline. Input material: blood. The chain carries TRBV5-1 and TRBJ1-6; unclear D gene. The TCR was taken from a human donor in good health. The donor label of this sample is uncertain. CDR3 nucleotides: TGCGCCAGCAGCTTGTACAAGAATTCACCCCTCCACTTT. This encodes CASSLYKNSPLHF.